A selection of T cell receptor beta chains follows, all from one sample in a study of blood T cell repertoires in COVID-19. TCRdb keeps only in-frame clones here, not all; method: immunoSEQ multiplex PCR. The table includes 200,000 to 300,000 clones, more than 75% detected once. Sequenced sample: peripheral blood. These receptors came from a man aged 35 to 55 who had recovered from COVID-19. CDR3s include the opening cysteine and the closing phenylalanine or tryptophan. The D gene is left open where the match is weak. Clone size appears in some rows only: once, few, many, or a class for an expanded clone.

J gene,clone size,D gene,V gene,CDR3 DNA,CDR3 protein
TRBJ2-2,-,TRBD1,TRBV7-2,TGTGCCAGCAGCTTAGCCGACAGGGGGCTGGCCGGGGAGCTGTTTTTT,CASSLADRGLAGELFF
TRBJ2-6,-,-,TRBV6-2/TRBV6-3,TGTGCCAGCAGCATTAGTGGTTCTGGGGCCAACGTCCTGACTTTC,CASSISGSGANVLTF
TRBJ1-1,-,TRBD1,TRBV11-2,TGTGCCAGCAGTCGAAGACAGGGGAACACTGAAGCTTTCTTT,CASSRRQGNTEAFF
TRBJ2-1,-,-,TRBV6-6,TGTGCCAGCAGTAGGGGGGGCGTTAATGAGCAGTTCTTC,CASSRGGVNEQFF
TRBJ2-7,few,TRBD1,TRBV6-5,TGTGCCAGCAGTACGGGACAGAATAAGCAGTACTTC,CASSTGQNKQYF
TRBJ1-2,once,TRBD1,TRBV5-6,TGTGCCAGCAGCTCCCCTGGGACAGCATATGGCTACACCTTC,CASSSPGTAYGYTF
TRBJ1-5,-,-,TRBV10-1,TGCGCCAGCAGTGGTACAGGCCTTAGCAATCAGCCCCAGCATTTT,CASSGTGLSNQPQHF
TRBJ2-2,-,TRBD2,TRBV9,TGTGCCAGCAGCGTTCAATCCGGGACTAGCGGGGGGAGTGGCGGGGAGCTGTTTTTT,CASSVQSGTSGGSGGELFF
TRBJ1-1,-,-,TRBV6-2/TRBV6-3,TGTGCCAGCAGCGACTATGGGACTGAAGCTTTCTTT,CASSDYGTEAFF
TRBJ2-1,few,-,TRBV29-1,TGCAGCGGCTATCGAGGGGGTTCGGCCTACAATGAGCAGTTCTTC,CSGYRGGSAYNEQFF
TRBJ2-7,-,TRBD2,TRBV14,TGTGCCAGCAGCCAGGTCACCCGGGGGGGTTTATCGTACGAGCAGTACTTC,CASSQVTRGGLSYEQYF
TRBJ2-5,once,-,TRBV3-1/TRBV3-2,TGTGCCAGCAGCCAAGACTCCATTCGTGGTCCTAGTGAGACCCAGTACTTC,CASSQDSIRGPSETQYF
TRBJ2-4,-,TRBD2,TRBV5-5,TGTGCCAGCAGCTATTCGGGGGGCATTCAGTACTTC,CASSYSGGIQYF
TRBJ2-7,-,-,TRBV10-1,TGCGCCAGCAGTGAGTCGGGGACATACGAGCAGTACTTC,CASSESGTYEQYF
TRBJ2-6,-,-,TRBV5-4,TGTGCCAGCAGCCCCGAGACAGCTATCTCTGGGGCCAACGTCCTGACTTTC,CASSPETAISGANVLTF
TRBJ1-2,once,-,TRBV5-6,TGTGCCAGCAGCTTGGTTGGCGGTCGTAACTATGGCTACACCTTC,CASSLVGGRNYGYTF
TRBJ2-1,-,TRBD2,TRBV3-1/TRBV3-2,TGTGCCAGCAGCCCGAGGAGCGGGGGGGCTATCAATGAGCAGTTCTTC,CASSPRSGGAINEQFF
TRBJ1-6,-,TRBD1,TRBV4-1,TGCGCCAGCAGCCAAGCAGGGGGTAGTTCACCCCTCCACTTT,CASSQAGGSSPLHF
TRBJ2-3,-,TRBD2,TRBV18,TGTGCCAGCTCACCAGGGCGGGGGGGCACAGATACGCAGTATTTT,CASSPGRGGTDTQYF
TRBJ1-6,-,-,TRBV21-1,TGTGCCAGCAGCTCCCCGAGTAGAAGCTCCTATAATTCACCCCTCCACTTT,CASSSPSRSSYNSPLHF
TRBJ2-1,once,-,TRBV2,TGTGCCAGCAGGAGGAACAATGAGCAGTTCTTC,CASRRNNEQFF
TRBJ1-5,-,-,TRBV6-5,TGTGCCAGCAGTAAGTCCCAGGGGAGCAATCAGCCCCAGCATTTT,CASSKSQGSNQPQHF
TRBJ2-1,few,TRBD2,TRBV3-1/TRBV3-2,TGTGCCAGCAGCCAAGAAGCTAGCGGGGGCCGCTCCTACAATGAGCAGTTCTTC,CASSQEASGGRSYNEQFF
TRBJ1-2,-,-,TRBV6-6,TGTGCCAGCGAGACAGAACGTGTCTATGGCTACACCTTC,CASETERVYGYTF
TRBJ1-2,once,-,TRBV5-4,TGTGCCAGCAGCTTGGAGGGGCCCCGGGGCTACACCTTC,CASSLEGPRGYTF
TRBJ1-2,-,TRBD1,TRBV6-5,TGTGCCAGCAGCCGATGGACAGGATCCTCGGGCTACACCTTC,CASSRWTGSSGYTF
TRBJ2-7,-,-,TRBV4-3,TGCGCCAGCAGCCAAGACATCCGGAGTTACGAGCAGTACTTC,CASSQDIRSYEQYF
TRBJ2-3,-,TRBD2,TRBV7-8,TGTGCCAGCAGCTTGGACGGGCGGGGGGCGGATACGCAGTATTTT,CASSLDGRGADTQYF
TRBJ1-1,-,TRBD1,TRBV4-3,TGCGCCAGCAGCCAAATCAGGGGGTCTGAAGCTTTCTTT,CASSQIRGSEAFF
TRBJ2-1,-,-,TRBV5-1,TGCGCCAGCAGCCTGCTTACGGGAGTTAACAATGAGCAGTTCTTC,CASSLLTGVNNEQFF
TRBJ1-1,-,-,TRBV5-6,TGTGCCAGCAGCCCCGGGGCAGGGGCTTTTCTCCATGAAGCTTTCTTT,CASSPGAGAFLHEAFF
TRBJ2-2,-,TRBD1,TRBV18,TGTGCCAGCTCACCACCCGGACAGGGTGGCACCGGGGAGCTGTTTTTT,CASSPPGQGGTGELFF
TRBJ1-1,-,TRBD1,TRBV6-6,TGTGCCAGCAGTTACTCGAGGGGGCGGGTCACTGAAGCTTTCTTT,CASSYSRGRVTEAFF
TRBJ2-3,-,-,TRBV7-8,TGTGCCAGCAGCCGAGTGGGGGGGCAGACAGATACGCAGTATTTT,CASSRVGGQTDTQYF
TRBJ2-3,once,TRBD1,TRBV27,TGTGCCAGCAGTTCGGACAGGCCCACAGATACGCAGTATTTT,CASSSDRPTDTQYF
TRBJ2-2,-,TRBD2,TRBV6-5,TGTGCCAGCAAGTCTAGCGGACAGAACACCGGGGAGCTGTTTTTT,CASKSSGQNTGELFF
TRBJ1-5,-,-,TRBV5-8,TGTGCCAGCAGCTTGGTGGTGGGGGCGGCGGGCAATCAGCCCCAGCATTTT,CASSLVVGAAGNQPQHF
TRBJ2-7,once,TRBD1,TRBV5-1,TGCGCCAGCAGCCTGGTCCCCCGGGACAGCTACTATTACGAGCAGTACTTC,CASSLVPRDSYYYEQYF
TRBJ1-1,-,TRBD1,TRBV9,TGTGCCAGCAGCGCCAGGACAGGGAAGGACCCTGAAGCTTTCTTT,CASSARTGKDPEAFF
TRBJ2-6,-,-,TRBV11-2,TGTGCCAGCAGCTTAGTCGTCTCTGGGGCCAACGTCCTGACTTTC,CASSLVVSGANVLTF